These 14 T cell receptor beta chains share one sample of origin, sequenced in a study of cytomegalovirus exposure and HLA in healthy donors. 60 Vbeta and 13 Jbeta primers were used in PCR. Assay used: immunoSEQ multiplex PCR; TCRdb lists only in-frame clones, some missing. The sample records 160,000 or so clones, roughly 80% being singletons. Specimen: PBMCs. Every receptor here comes from a male donor in good health and CMV-seropositive.

This clone is a singleton in its sample. The genes are TRBV27 and TRBJ2-2; the D is unclear. Trimming took off 8 bases at V and 7 bases at J, with 14 bases between the two ends. CDR3 length: 13 amino acids. Germline CDR1 and CDR2: MNHEY and SMNVEV (reference sequence). CDR3 coding DNA: TGTGCCAGCGGGTCCAAGAGGTACGGGGAGCTGTTTTTT. Translated: CASGSKRYGELFF.

This chain links TRBV2 with TRBJ2-1; TRBD2 aligns across 11 bases. Germline CDR1 is SNHLY and CDR2 is FYNNEI. The length of the CDR3 is 14 residues. V was pared by 7 bases and J by 7 bases, with 6 bases of the junction left unmatched. Written as DNA, the CDR3 is TGTGCCAGCAAGAGGCCTAGCGGGGGGAATGAGCAGTTCTTC. Its translation: CASKRPSGGNEQFF.

The chain employs TRBV6-5 and TRBJ2-7; D call uncertain. Trimming stripped 0 bases from V and 3 bases from J, with 12 bases between. This CDR3 is 15 amino acids long. From germline, CDR1 is MNHEY and CDR2 SVGAGI. The CDR3 loop reads CASSYSRLRNYEQYF. CDR3 in DNA: TGTGCCAGCAGTTACTCGAGGCTACGAAACTACGAGCAGTACTTC.

This rearrangement joins TRBV7-2 to TRBJ1-1, with D unclear. V was cut by 1 base and J by 1 base, with 7 bases left in between. The length of the CDR3 is 14 residues. Germline V gene lookup returns CDR1 SGHTA and CDR2 FQGNSA. The CDR3 sequence: CASSLVGQNTEAFF. DNA for the CDR3: TGTGCCAGCAGCTTAGTCGGTCAGAACACTGAAGCTTTCTTT.

The rearrangement links TRBV11-2 to TRBJ1-2, with 7 bases identical to TRBD1. The CDR3 has 15 residues. With 5 bases clipped from V and 8 bases from J, the junction kept 14 bases outside the gene matches. Looked up from germline, CDR1 is SGHAT and CDR2 is FQNNGV. CDR3 in amino acids: CASSPTTGTRVGYTF. CDR3 DNA: TGTGCCAGCAGCCCGACGACAGGGACCCGAGTGGGCTACACCTTC.

CDR3 DNA: TGTGCCAGCAGCTTAGGGAGCCAGCAAGAGACCCAGTACTTC. The encoded protein is CASSLGSQQETQYF. The chain carries TRBV7-6 and TRBJ2-5; the D is unclear. Trimming removed 1 base at V and 2 bases at J, with 8 bases between. From germline, CDR1 is SGHVS and CDR2 FNYEAQ. The CDR3 runs to 14 residues.

This chain joins TRBV28 and TRBJ2-7; TRBD1 matches at 9 bases. The CDR3 sequence is 12 residues long. The junction had 3 bases not matched to a gene; V was cut back by 7 bases and J by 5 bases. The V gene's germline CDR1 is MDHEN and CDR2 SYDVKM. In DNA form, the CDR3 reads TGTGCCAGCACGGGACAGGGCCACGAGCAGTACTTC. Amino acid sequence: CASTGQGHEQYF.

V gene TRBV5-6 combines with J gene TRBJ2-2, with D perhaps matching TRBD1 (5 bases). The CDR3 runs 14 residues. V was pared by 3 bases and J by 0 bases, with 6 bases between. Germline CDR1 SGHDT, CDR2 YYEEEE. CDR3 in DNA: TGTGCCAGCAGCTCAGGGACGAACACCGGGGAGCTGTTTTTT. It yields the protein CASSSGTNTGELFF.

The chain combines TRBV4-3 with TRBJ2-5, with 8 bases aligning to TRBD2. The CDR3 sequence is 17 residues long. Per germline, CDR1 LGHNA and CDR2 YSLEER. V was pared by 0 bases and J by 1 base, with 7 bases of the junction left unmatched. As DNA, the CDR3 is TGCGCCAGCAGCCAAGATAGTGGCGGGGGGCTCCAAGAGACCCAGTACTTC. Protein: CASSQDSGGGLQETQYF.

V usage is TRBV5-4 and J usage is TRBJ2-2, with 8 bases aligning to TRBD2. Trimming cost V 4 bases and J 0 bases; bases outside gene matches: 11. Germline values: CDR1 SGHNT, CDR2 YYREEE (reference sequence). The CDR3 is made up of 18 amino acids. As DNA, the CDR3 is TGTGCCAGCAGCCCCCGGGGGCGGGGGGACCCGAACACCGGGGAGCTGTTTTTT. Its protein is CASSPRGRGDPNTGELFF.

The rearrangement joins TRBV7-2 to TRBJ1-5; weak D call: TRBD1 (5 bases). The V and J ends lost 4 bases and 3 bases respectively, with 10 bases between them. This CDR3 comprises 14 residues. Germline CDR1 SGHTA, CDR2 FQGNSA. CDR3 bases: TGTGCCAGCAGCTATACAGGTTCCAATCAGCCCCAGCATTTT. It encodes CASSYTGSNQPQHF.

As to this clone: One end of the junction does not line up with germline, which may come from a read error. The rearrangement uses TRBV9 and TRBJ2-6; possibly TRBD1 for D (5 bases). The CDR3 spans 17 residues. Per the germline V gene, CDR1 is SGDLS and CDR2 is YYNGEE. CDR3 residues: CASSVTASVSGANGLTF. CDR3 DNA sequence: TGTGCCAGCAGCGTAACAGCGTCTGTCTCTGGGGCCAACGGCCTGACTTTC.

The chain links TRBV28 to TRBJ1-2; D uncertain. Germline CDR1 reads MDHEN; CDR2 reads SYDVKM. V lost 2 bases and J 3 bases, leaving 16 bases between the germline ends. This CDR3 is 16 amino acids long. CDR3 bases: TGTGCCAGCAGTTTAACCCATACGTCACTTTACTATGGCTACACCTTC. This sequence encodes CASSLTHTSLYYGYTF.

V is TRBV5-1 and J is TRBJ1-1, with D perhaps matching TRBD1 (6 bases). This CDR3 region has 13 residues. In germline, CDR1 is SGHRS, CDR2 YFSETQ. The DNA of the CDR3 is TGCGTCGCCCGGCGGGGGGCGGACACTGAAGCTTTCTTT. It translates to CVARRGADTEAFF.